This TCR beta chain was sequenced in a study of brain T cells in children with intractable seizures. Documented time point: blood from clinic visit 5 months post-surgery; TSC patient then seizure free. Sequencing was limited to surgery cases with top T cell transcript signatures in brain tissue. The CDR3 length is 17 residues. V dropped 2 bases and J dropped 1 base, with 18 bases sitting between them. Germline V lookup: CDR1 SGHDT, CDR2 YYEEEE. Overall study findings and caveats: HCMV serostatus was not known, and viral specificity came from CDR3 similarity only. Absence of clones before surgery may stem from lower sequencing depth.

The protocol was immunoSEQ multiplex PCR, while the TCRdb copy is restricted to in-frame clones and leaves out a portion. The sample contains around 340,000 clones, over 85% of which appear only once. As for this clone: Its antigen is as yet unknown.

The V and J genes are TRBV5-6 and TRBJ1-1; maybe TRBD1 (5 bases). Sequencing used peripheral blood, obtained approximately 5 months after surgery. The sequence was collected from a boy under two years old with tuberous sclerosis and intractable seizures. DNA for the CDR3: TGTGCCAGCAGCTTTGGAAAGTACGGGGGTGAGAACACTGAAGCTTTCTTT. It encodes CASSFGKYGGENTEAFF. Supplemented by reference TRBV5-6 and TRBJ1-1, the full variable domain reads DAGVTQSPTHLIKTRGQQVTLRCSPKSGHDTVSWYQQALGQGPQFIFQYYEEEERQRGNFPDRFSGHQFPNYSSELNVNALLLGDSALYLCASSFGKYGGENTEAFFGQGTRLTVV.